The present T cell receptor (beta chain) was sequenced within a study of blood T cell repertoires in COVID-19. Across the whole study: Both acute and convalescent COVID-19 samples were obtained from the United States, Italy and Spain. The analysed material was cDNA or gDNA that came from T cells, B-cell-depleted T cells, or PBMCs.

As originally analysed: Reference gene primer amplification gave nucleated cell count estimates. Generated by immunoSEQ multiplex PCR, the TCRdb table keeps only in-frame clones and is missing some. D and trimming were read from the DNA, whereas the V and J calls and clone size are those reported in that table. The profile shows more than 150,000 clones, 75% to 80% of them singletons. The TCR sequence derives from a woman in her seventies with acute or convalescent COVID-19. The sample was peripheral blood.

The CDR3: CASSEESQTQYF. In DNA form, the CDR3 reads TGTGCCAGTAGTGAGGAGAGCCAGACCCAGTACTTC. The chain couples TRBV19 to TRBJ2-5, with D unresolved. The CDR3 contains 12 residues. Trimming removed 5 bases at V and 6 bases at J, with 10 bases between. From germline, CDR1 is LNHDA and CDR2 SQIVND (reference sequence).